This is a list of T cell receptor beta chains from one sample in a study of shared T cell receptors in the human thymus. Measured with immunoSEQ multiplex PCR; TCRdb has only the in-frame clones, and not every one. The sample lists 700,000 or so clones, approximately 83% seen once, with 0.0095% to 0.013% in the top ten. In addition, the sample was reused for a study of human thymus T cells.

The sequenced material came from thymocytes. These receptors were obtained from a girl less than two years old with a congenital heart defect. Both conserved end residues are part of each CDR3. For some rows the clone size is stated as once, few or many, or as a class when expanded; others skip it.

clone_size j_call v_call cdr3_aa
- TRBJ1-2 TRBV6-1 CASSGHRGSGGYTF
- TRBJ2-2 TRBV5-1 CASSLHQGQGVTGELFF
- TRBJ1-6 TRBV2 CASRRQTSNSPLHF
- TRBJ1-5 TRBV7-2 CASSPTRTGGNQPQHF
- TRBJ1-2 TRBV6-5 CASNFLDRSNYGYTF
- TRBJ1-6 TRBV6-5 CASSLGGERSSLHF
- TRBJ1-1 TRBV5-5 CASSFHAGKIKTEAFF
- TRBJ2-2 TRBV6-1 CASSDYRGQNTGELFF
- TRBJ2-3 TRBV5-6 CASSLQLGWVPNRGDTQYF
- TRBJ2-2 TRBV29-1 CSVAGGEDTGELFF
- TRBJ1-6 TRBV25-1 CASSDSTPPTVYNSPLHF
- TRBJ2-3 TRBV2 CASSPWGQQATDTQYF
- TRBJ1-5 TRBV19 CASSRAGEGPQHF
- TRBJ2-7 TRBV5-1 CASSLRPGQGSNEQYF
once TRBJ1-2 TRBV11-2 CASSDRESVVCGYTF
- TRBJ1-2 TRBV4-1 CASSPGTLSGVYGYTF
- TRBJ1-2 TRBV10-2 CASSLIRGSGGYTF
few TRBJ1-5 TRBV7-2 CASSLDRGPNQPQHF
few TRBJ2-3 TRBV2 CARWTGMHSDTQYF
- TRBJ1-4 TRBV7-9 CASSPPGVGEKLFF
- TRBJ1-2 TRBV4-2 CASGWGEARERDGYTF
- TRBJ1-6 TRBV6-5 CASSCGGSSYNSPLHF
- TRBJ2-3 TRBV7-6 CASSLGVLTDTQYF
- TRBJ2-1 TRBV27 CASSPVLESSEQFF
- TRBJ2-7 TRBV29-1 CSVVPHGGGHEQYF
- TRBJ1-1 TRBV11-1 CASSDCPSITEAFF
once TRBJ1-5 TRBV6-6 CASRNRGDSNQPQHF
- TRBJ2-4 TRBV28 CASSQGTLSIAKNIQYF
- TRBJ2-7 TRBV5-1 CASSRGRPGYEQYF
- TRBJ2-7 TRBV27 CASSSSLQAYEQYF
few TRBJ1-6 TRBV5-4 CASSLSTRGRMDSPLHF
- TRBJ2-1 TRBV7-6 CASSLKSLAGESRGEQFF